The 9 T cell receptor beta chains presented below share a single source sample, sequenced in a study of human T cells and chemical hapten exposure. Time point: patch test 1, 2 weeks after DPC sensitization. Documented treatment: therapeutic diphenylcyclopropenone sensitization with weekly scalp DPC. TCRdb reprocessed the RACE reads with MiXCR, giving one entry per CDR3 protein. The sample lists fewer than 500,000 distinct CDR3 sequences, approximately 5.1% occurring once. The sequences come from whole blood, collected in connection with sensitization to the hapten diphenylcyclopropenone (DPC). These receptors all stem from a woman in her forties or fifties with alopecia areata. Some clones in this sample may be carry-over from other donors' samples.

The CDR3 sequence: CASSSLLAGVGQETQYF. The CDR3 DNA follows: TGTGCCAGCAGCTCCCTCCTCGCGGGGGTAGGACAAGAGACCCAGTACTTC. The rearrangement links TRBV13 to TRBJ2-5; TRBD2 matches at 7 bases. The CDR3 covers 17 residues. J lost 2 bases, V lost 4 bases, and 13 bases had no gene match. In germline, CDR1 is PRHDT, CDR2 FYEKMQ (reference sequence).

This clonotype has a count of ten or more. The chain has TRBV12-3 or TRBV12-4 and TRBJ2-1; no reliable D call. V lost 5 bases and J 4 bases, leaving 12 bases between the germline ends. The CDR3 spans 14 residues. CDR3 DNA: TGTGCCAGCAGTCCCGAAGGACGGTACAATGAGCAGTTCTTC. The encoded protein is CASSPEGRYNEQFF.

The chain combines TRBV7-9 with TRBJ2-1, with 12 positions matching TRBD2. V lost 5 bases to trimming and J lost 7 bases; unmatched junction nucleotides: 12. CDR3 length equals 17 residues. Germline loops: CDR1 SEHNR, CDR2 FQNEAQ (reference sequence). This chain's CDR3 is CASSPRTSGADRNEQFF. CDR3 sequence (DNA): TGTGCCAGCAGCCCGCGGACTAGCGGGGCCGATAGGAATGAGCAGTTCTTC.

This clonotype was detected many times. V usage is TRBV12-3 or TRBV12-4 and J usage is TRBJ1-2; a weak D match, TRBD1 (5 bases). The CDR3 sequence is 14 residues long. V shed 3 bases and J shed 3 bases, with 11 bases lying between them. The CDR3 is CASSFPGKDYGYTF. In nucleotides, the CDR3 is TGTGCCAGCAGTTTCCCAGGGAAGGACTATGGCTACACCTTC.

The sample holds many counts of this clonotype. The chain has TRBV29-1 and TRBJ2-7; D may be TRBD1 (5 bases). V lost 4 bases to trimming and J lost 4 bases, with 11 bases between them. There are 12 residues in the CDR3. Germline-derived CDR1 and CDR2 are SQVTM and ANQGSEA. The CDR3, as DNA: TGCAGCGTTGTGAAGGGGCGGTACGAGCAGTACTTC. Protein sequence: CSVVKGRYEQYF.

This chain uses TRBV6-1 with TRBJ2-2; 7 nucleotides match TRBD1. The CDR3 totals 15 residues. V lost 6 bases to trimming and J lost 2 bases; unmatched junction nucleotides: 6. CDR1 is MNHNS, CDR2 SASEGT, per germline. The CDR3 DNA reads TGTGCCAGCAGCGCCGGGACAGACAACACCGGGGAGCTGTTTTTT. As protein: CASSAGTDNTGELFF.

Only a few counts were recorded for this clonotype. The CDR3 DNA is TGTGCCAGCAGTCCAGGGTTTGATGAAAAACTGTTTTTT. Its protein product is CASSPGFDEKLFF. The chain joins TRBV7-9 to TRBJ1-4; weak D call: TRBD1 (5 bases). The germline V and J ends were trimmed by 6 bases and 6 bases, with 11 bases remaining between them. This CDR3 comprises 13 residues. Germline loops: CDR1 SEHNR, CDR2 FQNEAQ (reference sequence). The full variable domain, its missing parts supplied by reference TRBV7-9 and TRBJ1-4, is DTGVSQNPRHKITKRGQNVTFRCDPISEHNRLYWYRQTLGQGPEFLTYFQNEAQLEKSRLLSDRFSAERPKGSFSTLEIQRTEQGDSAMYLCASSPGFDEKLFFGSGTQLSVL.

The chain links TRBV24-1 to TRBJ1-1; no definite D call. Per germline, CDR1 KGHDR and CDR2 SFDVKD. The CDR3 contains 13 residues. Trimming stripped 3 bases from V and 1 base from J, with 5 bases between. The DNA of the CDR3 is TGTGCCACCAGTGATACAAGGAACACTGAAGCTTTCTTT. Translation: CATSDTRNTEAFF.

This clonotype was seen a few times. This sequence joins TRBV15 and TRBJ2-1; possible D gene TRBD1, 5 bases. The V end was cut by 9 bases, the J end by 4 bases, with 13 bases between. This CDR3 has 13 residues. CDR1 and CDR2 (germline): LNHNV, YYDKDF (reference sequence). The CDR3 bases are TGTGCCACTAAGCCAGGGTTGTACAATGAGCAGTTCTTC. This gives the protein CATKPGLYNEQFF.